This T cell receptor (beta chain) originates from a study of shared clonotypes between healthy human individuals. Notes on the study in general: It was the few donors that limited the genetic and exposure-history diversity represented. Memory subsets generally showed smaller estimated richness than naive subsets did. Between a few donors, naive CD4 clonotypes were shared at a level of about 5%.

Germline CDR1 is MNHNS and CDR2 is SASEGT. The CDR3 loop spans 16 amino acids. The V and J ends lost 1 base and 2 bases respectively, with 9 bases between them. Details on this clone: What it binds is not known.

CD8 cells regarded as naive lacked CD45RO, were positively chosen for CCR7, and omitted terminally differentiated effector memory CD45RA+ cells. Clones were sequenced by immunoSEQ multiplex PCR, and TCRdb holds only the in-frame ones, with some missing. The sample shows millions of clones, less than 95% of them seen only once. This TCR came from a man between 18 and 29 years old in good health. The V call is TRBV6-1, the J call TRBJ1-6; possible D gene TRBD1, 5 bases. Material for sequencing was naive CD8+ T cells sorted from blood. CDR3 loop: CASSEGGWTYNSPLHF. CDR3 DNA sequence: TGTGCCAGCAGTGAAGGGGGCTGGACCTATAATTCACCCCTCCACTTT.